One sample yielded the 24 T cell receptor beta chains listed below, sequenced in a study of cytomegalovirus exposure and HLA in healthy donors. Measured with immunoSEQ multiplex PCR; TCRdb has only the in-frame clones, and not every one. This sample yields roughly 50,000 clones, of which over 85% are seen a single time; around 1% belongs to the top ten. The sequencing input was PBMCs. The receptors come from a young man in good health and CMV-seronegative.

The chain has TRBV9 and TRBJ2-1; 9 bases are a match to TRBD2. The CDR3 runs to 15 residues. Germline CDR1 SGDLS, CDR2 YYNGEE. With V trimmed by 3 bases and J by 2 bases, 3 bases remained unmatched. Here the CDR3 DNA reads TGTGCCAGCAGCGGAAGACTAGCGGCCTACAATGAGCAGTTCTTC. It specifies CASSGRLAAYNEQFF.

V and J are TRBV2 and TRBJ2-7; no reliable D call. CDR1 is SNHLY and CDR2 is FYNNEI in the germline V gene. The CDR3 runs 11 residues. V gave up 7 bases and J gave up 2 bases, with 6 bases separating them. The CDR3 reads CASTIAYEQYF. The CDR3 DNA reads as TGTGCCAGCACGATAGCCTACGAGCAGTACTTC.

This sequence joins TRBV30 and TRBJ1-1; D call uncertain. The CDR3 has 11 amino acids. The germline V gene has CDR1 GTSNPN and CDR2 SVGIG (reference sequence). CDR3 coding DNA: TGTGTCGGACTCCGCTTGCCTGAAGCTTTCTTT. Encoded protein: CVGLRLPEAFF.

This rearrangement joins TRBV5-5 to TRBJ2-2; D perhaps matches TRBD1 (6 bases). The CDR3 consists of 16 residues. Germline CDR1 is SGHKS and CDR2 is YYEKEE (reference sequence). V lost 4 bases, J lost 3 bases, and 16 bases lay in between. DNA for the CDR3: TGTGCCAGCAGCCCTCGGACAGAGACCTACACCGGGGAGCTGTTTTTT. It specifies CASSPRTETYTGELFF. Full variable domain (rest looked up from reference TRBV5-5 and TRBJ2-2): DAGVTQSPTHLIKTRGQQVTLRCSPISGHKSVSWYQQVLGQGPQFIFQYYEKEERGRGNFPDRFSARQFPNYSSELNVNALLLGDSALYLCASSPRTETYTGELFFGEGSRLTVL.

The rearrangement joins TRBV28 to TRBJ1-5, with TRBD1 identical over 10 bases. Germline V gene data show CDR1 as MDHEN and CDR2 as SYDVKM. There are 17 residues in the CDR3. Germline trimming cut 8 bases from V and 0 bases from J; bases unmatched to any gene: 10. The CDR3 DNA follows: TGTGCCAGCCGTCCAGGGACAGGGGATTATAGCAATCAGCCCCAGCATTTT. This gives the protein CASRPGTGDYSNQPQHF.

The J gene is TRBJ2-3, the V gene TRBV2; D is unresolved. Germline CDR1 SNHLY, CDR2 FYNNEI. V lost 4 bases and J 2 bases, leaving 10 bases between the germline ends. The length of the CDR3 is 14 residues. CDR3 coding DNA: TGTGCCAGCAGTGGTCCGCGCATCACAGATACGCAGTATTTT. Translated, it gives CASSGPRITDTQYF.

V is TRBV7-8 and J is TRBJ2-1, with 7 positions matching TRBD2. After removal of 3 bases from V and 4 bases from J, the junction contained 9 bases not matched to a gene. Germline assignment: CDR1 SGHVS and CDR2 FQNEAQ. The CDR3 has 16 residues. CDR3 bases: TGTGCCAGCAGCTTGGCCGGGAGGCTACTATACAATGAGCAGTTCTTC. Residues: CASSLAGRLLYNEQFF.

V is TRBV27 and J is TRBJ1-1; D call uncertain. The length of the CDR3 is 11 residues. The V gene lost 6 bases and the J gene lost 2 bases, with 4 bases spanning the gap. Germline CDR1 MNHEY, CDR2 SMNVEV (reference sequence). The CDR3 region is CASRGNTEAFF. The DNA of the CDR3 is TGTGCCAGCAGGGGCAACACTGAAGCTTTCTTT.

J is TRBJ1-1 and V is TRBV5-1, with 9 nucleotides matching TRBD1. Trimming cost V 2 bases and J 4 bases; bases outside gene matches: 3. Germline assignment: CDR1 SGHRS and CDR2 YFSETQ. This CDR3 is 14 amino acids long. This CDR3 reads CASSLGTGPTEAFF. The CDR3 region has the DNA TGCGCCAGCAGCTTAGGGACAGGGCCCACTGAAGCTTTCTTT. Variable domain in full (rest from reference TRBV5-1 and TRBJ1-1): KAGVTQTPRYLIKTRGQQVTLSCSPISGHRSVSWYQQTPGQGLQFLFEYFSETQRNKGNFPGRFSGRQFSNSRSEMNVSTLELGDSALYLCASSLGTGPTEAFFGQGTRLTVV.

Remarks on this clone: This specimen includes other DNA sequences encoding the same CDR3. This chain links TRBV18 with TRBJ2-1; TRBD1 is a possible D gene (7 bases). The V end was cut by 6 bases, the J end by 7 bases, with 16 bases between. The germline gives CDR1 KGHSH, CDR2 LQKENI. The CDR3 consists of 14 residues. Here the CDR3 DNA reads TGTGCCAGCTCGGAGGGGGCCGGGTGGAATGAGCAGTTCTTC. It codes for CASSEGAGWNEQFF.

Written as DNA, the CDR3 is TGTGCCAGTACCATGAGACATCTAGACTACTCTGGGGCCAACGTCCTGACTTTC. Translating it yields CASTMRHLDYSGANVLTF. V is TRBV19 and J is TRBJ2-6, with D possibly matching TRBD2 (5 bases). Trimming stripped 7 bases from V and 0 bases from J, with 19 bases between. Germline-derived CDR1 and CDR2 are LNHDA and SQIVND (reference sequence). There are 18 residues in the CDR3. Variable domain in full (rest from reference TRBV19 and TRBJ2-6): DGGITQSPKYLFRKEGQNVTLSCEQNLNHDAMYWYRQDPGQGLRLIYYSQIVNDFQKGDIAEGYSVSREKKESFPLTVTSAQKNPTAFYLCASTMRHLDYSGANVLTFGAGSRLTVL.

The chain links TRBV30 to TRBJ2-3, with TRBD1 matching over 10 bases. This CDR3 contains 13 residues. With V trimmed by 7 bases and J by 6 bases, 7 bases remained unmatched. Germline CDR1 reads GTSNPN; CDR2 reads SVGIG (reference sequence). DNA for the CDR3: TGTGCCTTGAGGGACAGGGGTCCCGATACGCAGTATTTT. This translates into CALRDRGPDTQYF.

The rearrangement uses TRBV6-1 and TRBJ2-4; 8 positions agree with TRBD1. This CDR3 contains 15 residues. Germline V CDR1 and CDR2: MNHNS, SASEGT. V lost 3 bases, J lost 1 base, and 2 bases stayed unmatched. CDR3 bases: TGTGCCAGCAGTGAGGACAGGGTGGCCAAAAACATTCAGTACTTC. As protein: CASSEDRVAKNIQYF.

The V gene is TRBV27, the J gene TRBJ2-4; tentative D call: TRBD2 (5 bases). The germline CDR1 and CDR2 sequences are MNHEY and SMNVEV (reference sequence). The CDR3 spans 17 residues. Trimming shortened V by 3 bases and J by 1 base, and 16 bases separated the two germline ends. This chain's CDR3 is CASSFPRFEGAKNIQYF. CDR3 nucleotide sequence: TGTGCCAGCAGTTTCCCCCGATTCGAGGGCGCCAAAAACATTCAGTACTTC.

The CDR3 bases are TGCGCCAGCAGCCCCCACCAGCTAGCGGGAGGCCCCGGGGAGCTGTTTTTT. It codes for CASSPHQLAGGPGELFF. The chain combines TRBV5-1 with TRBJ2-2; TRBD2 matches at 11 bases. The CDR3 loop spans 17 amino acids. CDR1 SGHRS and CDR2 YFSETQ come from the germline V gene. With V trimmed by 4 bases and J by 6 bases, 11 bases remained unmatched.

The V gene is TRBV7-3, the J gene TRBJ1-1; D is unresolved. Germline V gives CDR1 SGHTA, CDR2 FQGTGA. The CDR3 is made up of 13 amino acids. The V end was cut by 2 bases, the J end by 2 bases, with 6 bases between. This CDR3 is CASSLQLNTEAFF. The CDR3 bases are TGTGCCAGCAGCTTACAGTTAAACACTGAAGCTTTCTTT.

The chain has TRBV7-2 and TRBJ2-3; D gene unclear. V lost 3 bases and J lost 3, with 7 bases in between. There are 13 residues in the CDR3. Germline V gene lookup returns CDR1 SGHTA and CDR2 FQGNSA. CDR3 in amino acids: CASSFGPTDTQYF. The CDR3 DNA sequence: TGTGCCAGCAGCTTCGGTCCAACAGATACGCAGTATTTT.

V is TRBV23-1 and J is TRBJ2-1, with D tentatively TRBD1 (5 bases). TRBV23-1 is treated as an ORF (open reading frame) with a function not yet certain. The CDR3 has 13 residues. Trimming took off 10 bases at V and 2 bases at J, with 12 bases between the two ends. The DNA of the CDR3 is TGCGCCACGAAAAGACAGACCTACAATGAGCAGTTCTTC. It codes for CATKRQTYNEQFF.

V usage is TRBV19 and J usage is TRBJ2-3, with D tentatively TRBD1 (5 bases). V lost 5 bases to trimming and J lost 2 bases, with 11 bases between them. Germline V gene sequence: CDR1 LNHDA, CDR2 SQIVND (reference sequence). The CDR3 runs to 14 residues. The CDR3 protein is CASSFAGITDTQYF. As DNA, the CDR3 is TGTGCCAGTAGTTTCGCAGGGATCACAGATACGCAGTATTTT.

The chain carries TRBV7-9 and TRBJ2-1, with 10 bases that match TRBD2. V shed 5 bases and J 9 bases; nucleotides not matched to a gene: 10. Germline assignment: CDR1 SEHNR and CDR2 FQNEAQ (reference sequence). The CDR3 has 15 amino acids. CDR3 sequence reads: CASSLALAGDTEQFF. CDR3 coding DNA: TGTGCCAGCAGCCTCGCGCTAGCGGGAGATACTGAGCAGTTCTTC.

The CDR3 bases are TGCGCCAGCAGCCAAGAGGGAGGGTGGCTAGCGGAGCAGTACTTC. Translating gives CASSQEGGWLAEQYF. This chain joins TRBV4-1 and TRBJ2-7; 7 bases match TRBD2. Trimming removed 0 bases from V and 7 bases from J; junction bases left unmatched: 9. This CDR3 contains 15 residues. The V gene's germline CDR1 is MGHRA and CDR2 YSYEKL.

The rearrangement links TRBV9 to TRBJ2-1; TRBD2 matches 12 bases. Trimming took 0 bases from V and 12 from J; bases not matched to a gene: 16. This CDR3 is built from 18 residues. Germline CDR1 and CDR2: SGDLS and YYNGEE. CDR3 DNA: TGTGCCAGCAGCGTAGCAAGGACTAGCGGGACGGCCGGGGTAGGGCAGTTCTTC. Translating gives CASSVARTSGTAGVGQFF.

As concerns this clone: The junction does not match germline at one end; this may be a read error. The rearrangement links TRBV4-1 to TRBJ1-2, with 7 bases aligning to TRBD1. CDR1 is MGHRA, CDR2 YSYEKL, per germline. The length of the CDR3 is 16 residues. In nucleotides, the CDR3 is TGCGCCAGCAGACAAGAAGGAAACAGGGGATTTGATGGCTACACCTTC. It yields the protein CASRQEGNRGFDGYTF.

V gene TRBV4-2 combines with J gene TRBJ2-1; unclear D gene. CDR3 length: 15 amino acids. Germline loops: CDR1 LGHNA, CDR2 YNFKEQ. Trimming removed 4 bases from V and 5 bases from J, with 15 bases in between. The CDR3 here is CASSPESGPDNEQFF. The CDR3 DNA is TGTGCCAGCAGCCCCGAAAGTGGGCCGGACAATGAGCAGTTCTTC.